These 25 T cell receptor beta chains were sequenced from one sample in a study of T cells after yellow fever vaccination. Using its own MiXCR run on the 5' RACE reads, TCRdb lists one record per CDR3 protein. The sample lists 200,000 to 300,000 distinct CDR3 sequences, 10% to 15% occurring once. The material sequenced was CD4+ T cells sorted from PBMCs, taken 45 days after the yellow fever booster vaccination. The receptors were gathered from a young man who received the YFV17D yellow fever vaccine.

CDR3 region: CSARDRSTYNEQFF. CDR3 nucleotide sequence: TGCAGTGCCAGGGACCGATCAACCTACAATGAGCAGTTCTTC. The chain combines TRBV20-1 with TRBJ2-1, with D possibly being TRBD1 or TRBD2 (5 bases each). Germline V lookup: CDR1 DFQATT, CDR2 SNEGSKA (reference sequence). CDR3 length: 14 residues. Trimming shortened V by 6 bases and J by 2 bases, and 14 bases separated the two germline ends.

This clonotype was counted ten times or more. The chain couples TRBV30 to TRBJ2-7; 10 bases fit TRBD2. The CDR3 runs to 14 residues. V gave up 0 bases and J gave up 5 bases; unmatched junction bases: 4. Germline lookup yields CDR1 GTSNPN and CDR2 SVGIG (reference sequence). CDR3 sequence reads: CAWSVGLAGDEQYF. The CDR3 nucleotides read TGTGCCTGGAGTGTAGGGCTAGCGGGAGACGAGCAGTACTTC.

The rearrangement links TRBV12-3 or TRBV12-4 to TRBJ1-5; 9 bases match TRBD1. The CDR3 has 15 residues. With V trimmed by 7 bases and J by 3 bases, 7 bases remained unmatched. DNA for the CDR3: TGTGCCAGCAACCACGGGACAGGGATCAATCAGCCCCAGCATTTT. Translated, it gives CASNHGTGINQPQHF.

In its sample, this clonotype was seen a few times. This chain connects TRBV7-2 to TRBJ2-6; 7 bases line up with TRBD2. This CDR3 is 21 amino acids long. Germline values: CDR1 SGHTA, CDR2 FQGNSA. V gave up 4 bases and J gave up 0 bases; unmatched junction bases: 18. This CDR3 reads CASSSYSPFSGPASGANVLTF. DNA for the CDR3: TGTGCCAGCAGCTCCTATTCTCCTTTTAGCGGGCCTGCCTCTGGGGCCAACGTCCTGACTTTC.

This clonotype was observed a handful of times. J is TRBJ1-3 and V is TRBV7-8; 7 positions agree with TRBD1. In germline, CDR1 is SGHVS, CDR2 FQNEAQ. The length of the CDR3 is 15 residues. V shed 2 bases and J 4 bases; nucleotides not matched to a gene: 5. In nucleotides, the CDR3 is TGTGCCAGCAGCTTAAAGGGGGCAAGGGGAAACACCATATATTTT. It specifies CASSLKGARGNTIYF.

The chain employs TRBV20-1 and TRBJ1-6; 7 nucleotides match TRBD1. The CDR3 runs 13 residues. The germline V gene has CDR1 DFQATT and CDR2 SNEGSKA (reference sequence). V gave up 3 bases and J gave up 6 bases; unmatched junction bases: 2. The CDR3, as DNA: TGCAGTGCTAGGAGGGGGCTTAATTCACCCCTCCACTTT. It specifies CSARRGLNSPLHF.

This clonotype was counted a few times. The rearrangement links TRBV3-1 to TRBJ1-1; maybe TRBD1 (5 bases). Germline CDR1 LGHDT, CDR2 YNNKEL (reference sequence). This CDR3 is 14 amino acids long. With 1 base removed from V and 1 base from J, the gap between germline ends came to 7 bases. DNA for the CDR3: TGTGCCAGCAGCCAAGGGGGGAAGAACACTGAAGCTTTCTTT. Protein sequence: CASSQGGKNTEAFF.

This sequence joins TRBV29-1 and TRBJ2-5; TRBD2 matches 9 bases. Per the germline V gene, CDR1 is SQVTM and CDR2 is ANQGSEA. This CDR3 region has 13 residues. V lost 3 bases and J lost 5; bases outside the gene matches: 4. In nucleotides, the CDR3 is TGCAGCGTTGACCTAGCGGGAAGGGAGACCCAGTACTTC. It codes for CSVDLAGRETQYF.

This clonotype was picked up many times. The chain joins TRBV20-1 to TRBJ2-5; maybe TRBD1 (6 bases). Looked up from germline, CDR1 is DFQATT and CDR2 is SNEGSKA (reference sequence). This CDR3 comprises 14 residues. V dropped 4 bases and J dropped 4 bases, with 16 bases sitting between them. CDR3 sequence reads: CSATRVDSPETQYF. The CDR3 DNA follows: TGCAGTGCTACCAGGGTGGACAGTCCAGAGACCCAGTACTTC.

The chain uses TRBV4-2 and TRBJ2-7; D is possibly TRBD2 (6 bases). The CDR3 has 16 amino acids. V lost 4 bases, J lost 0 bases, and 16 bases lay in between. CDR1 is LGHNA, CDR2 YNFKEQ, per germline. CDR3 region: CASSPSKVSGSYEQYF. DNA for the CDR3: TGTGCCAGCAGCCCCTCAAAGGTTAGCGGCTCCTACGAGCAGTACTTC.

This clonotype was counted between two and nine times. The V and J genes are TRBV27 and TRBJ2-2; 9 bases fit TRBD2. Per germline, CDR1 MNHEY and CDR2 SMNVEV (reference sequence). V shed 4 bases and J 4 bases; nucleotides not matched to a gene: 4. The CDR3 has 15 residues. CDR3 nucleotide sequence: TGTGCCAGCAGTTCTCTGGGACTAGCCACCGGGGAGCTGTTTTTT. This sequence encodes CASSSLGLATGELFF.

In its sample, this clonotype was seen a few times. The V call is TRBV12-3 or TRBV12-4, the J call TRBJ2-7; 7 bases fit TRBD2. Trimming removed 6 bases from V and 6 bases from J; junction bases left unmatched: 11. This CDR3 has 14 amino acids. The CDR3 DNA is TGTGCCAGCAGCCTGGGGGGGAGTCTCGCCGAGCAGTACTTC. Amino acid sequence: CASSLGGSLAEQYF.

The V call is TRBV6-2 or TRBV6-3, the J call TRBJ2-3; the D gene is possibly TRBD2 (6 bases). V was clipped by 6 bases and J by 0 bases, with 16 bases between them. The CDR3 contains 16 residues. In germline, CDR1 is MNHEY, CDR2 SVGEGT. CDR3 in DNA: TGTGCCAGCAGACGTTCGAGCGGGCAGAGCACAGATACGCAGTATTTT. It is translated as CASRRSSGQSTDTQYF.

There are a few counts of this clonotype. The V call is TRBV7-6, the J call TRBJ2-1; D ambiguous. The germline V gene has CDR1 SGHVS and CDR2 FNYEAQ. This CDR3 contains 15 residues. The V and J ends lost 0 bases and 5 bases respectively, with 11 bases between them. CDR3 coding DNA: TGTGCCAGCAGCTTAGCCACATGGCGGAACAATGAGCAGTTCTTC. Its protein product is CASSLATWRNNEQFF. The full variable domain, in which reference TRBV7-6 and TRBJ2-1 provide the parts outside the CDR3, is GAGVSQSPRYKVTKRGQDVALRCDPISGHVSLYWYRQALGQGPEFLTYFNYEAQQDKSGLPNDRFSAERPEGSISTLTIQRTEQRDSAMYRCASSLATWRNNEQFFGPGTRLTVL.

J is TRBJ1-3 and V is TRBV15; D perhaps matches TRBD1 (6 bases). CDR1 and CDR2 from the germline V gene are LNHNV and YYDKDF (reference sequence). The CDR3 is 13 residues long. Trimming took off 9 bases at V and 2 bases at J, with 11 bases between the two ends. The CDR3 sequence: CATSRTAGNTIYF. Written as DNA, the CDR3 is TGTGCCACGAGTCGGACAGCTGGAAACACCATATATTTT. The entire variable domain, with the rest obtained from reference TRBV15 and TRBJ1-3, is as follows: DAMVIQNPRYQVTQFGKPVTLSCSQTLNHNVMYWYQQKSSQAPKLLFHYYDKDFNNEADTPDNFQSRRPNTSFCFLDIRSPGLGDTAMYLCATSRTAGNTIYFGEGSWLTVV.

The chain is built from TRBV2 and TRBJ2-1; 11 bases align to TRBD2. The J segment lost 4 bases and the V segment lost 4 bases, leaving 3 bases of the junction unmatched. From germline, CDR1 is SNHLY and CDR2 FYNNEI. This CDR3 comprises 15 residues. The CDR3 sequence is CASSGGLAVYNEQFF. DNA for the CDR3: TGTGCCAGCAGTGGGGGACTAGCGGTTTACAATGAGCAGTTCTTC.

This clonotype was seen a handful of times. The chain joins TRBV5-1 to TRBJ2-7; a possible D gene is TRBD2 (5 bases). The germline V gene has CDR1 SGHRS and CDR2 YFSETQ. Trimming shortened V by 3 bases and J by 3 bases, and 7 bases separated the two germline ends. This CDR3 has 12 residues. CDR3 amino acids: CASSSGNYEQYF. The CDR3 DNA sequence: TGCGCCAGCAGCTCGGGGAACTACGAGCAGTACTTC.

This clonotype was picked up a small number of times. V is TRBV28 and J is TRBJ2-5; 15 bases fit TRBD2. V gave up 6 bases and J gave up 2 bases; unmatched junction bases: 10. Germline lookup yields CDR1 MDHEN and CDR2 SYDVKM. CDR3 length: 18 residues. The CDR3, as DNA: TGTGCCAGCAGAGTTGCCGGGACTAGCGGGAGGATTCAAGAGACCCAGTACTTC. Its translation: CASRVAGTSGRIQETQYF.

This clonotype turned up a few times. The chain has TRBV6-5 and TRBJ2-3; unclear D gene. The CDR3 covers 16 residues. V was clipped by 0 bases and J by 1 base, with 11 bases between them. Germline V gene data show CDR1 as MNHEY and CDR2 as SVGAGI. The CDR3 here is CASSYSWRLRTDTQYF. The CDR3 nucleotides are TGTGCCAGCAGTTACTCGTGGCGGCTCCGCACAGATACGCAGTATTTT.

The rearrangement joins TRBV29-1 to TRBJ1-1; D is possibly TRBD1 (6 bases). The CDR3 has 12 residues. Trimming cost V 6 bases and J 1 base, with 9 bases left between them. From germline, CDR1 is SQVTM and CDR2 ANQGSEA. DNA of the CDR3: TGCAGCGTCAGCAGGGGGAACACTGAAGCTTTCTTT. This gives the protein CSVSRGNTEAFF.

A note on this clonotype: The germline gene is not matched at one end of the junction; a read error may be the cause. The chain recombines TRBV20-1 with TRBJ2-7, with TRBD1 as a possible D gene (8 bases). The CDR3 sequence is 14 residues long. Germline assignment: CDR1 DFQATT and CDR2 SNEGSKA (reference sequence). The CDR3 sequence is CSAEQGGQVYDQYF. As DNA, the CDR3 is TGCAGTGCTGAACAGGGGGGGCAAGTCTACGATCAGTACTTC.

The chain is built from TRBV19 and TRBJ2-3; the match to TRBD1 covers 9 bases. J was trimmed by 2 bases and V by 9 bases; bases with no gene match: 6. CDR3 length: 14 residues. From germline, CDR1 is LNHDA and CDR2 SQIVND (reference sequence). CDR3 sequence reads: CASTGTGITDTQYF. As DNA, the CDR3 is TGTGCCAGCACCGGGACAGGGATCACAGATACGCAGTATTTT.

The rearrangement links TRBV20-1 to TRBJ2-7, with 7 bases that match TRBD2. Looked up from germline, CDR1 is DFQATT and CDR2 is SNEGSKA (reference sequence). V dropped 6 bases and J dropped 5; count of bases not matched to a gene: 16. The CDR3 totals 15 residues. The CDR3 DNA reads TGCAGTGCGGGGTTGGGCTCGGGCGGGAGAAACGAGCAGTACTTC. Its translation: CSAGLGSGGRNEQYF.

This clonotype was seen only a few times. V is TRBV7-2 and J is TRBJ2-5; D ambiguous. Germline CDR1 SGHTA, CDR2 FQGNSA. The CDR3 is 16 residues long. V gave up 5 bases and J gave up 5 bases, with 21 bases separating them. DNA of the CDR3: TGTGCCAGCAGCCCCCTTTCCGGGTCATTCTGGGAGACCCAGTACTTC. Its translation: CASSPLSGSFWETQYF.

The V and J genes are TRBV24-1 and TRBJ2-3; D gene unclear. The CDR3 loop spans 12 amino acids. From germline, CDR1 is KGHDR and CDR2 SFDVKD. Trimming took off 4 bases at V and 2 bases at J, with 3 bases between the two ends. CDR3 nucleotide sequence: TGTGCCACCAGTGAAACCACAGATACGCAGTATTTT. It encodes CATSETTDTQYF.